This T cell receptor (beta chain) was recorded in a study of shared clonotypes between healthy human individuals. Genomic DNA of every subset was divided equally among multiple immunoSEQ plates. The method was immunoSEQ multiplex PCR; TCRdb's version includes in-frame clones alone and lacks a portion of them. The data contain approximately 2.1 million clones, about 92% of them singletons. The CDR3 is 16 residues long. CDR1 and CDR2 (germline): KGHSH, LQKENI. J gave up 3 bases and V 3 bases, and 7 bases lay outside the gene matches. This sequence joins TRBV18 and TRBJ2-7, with 11 nucleotides matching TRBD2. The sequencing input was naive CD4+ T cells from PBMCs. The subset here: CD45RA+ positively selected. The TCR originated in a man between 18 and 29 years old in good health. Some clones in this sample may be carry-over from other donors' samples. The CDR3: CASSPGLAVKLYEQYF. CDR3 sequence (DNA): TGTGCCAGCTCACCGGGACTAGCGGTTAAACTCTACGAGCAGTACTTC. The full variable domain, in which reference TRBV18 and TRBJ2-7 provide the parts outside the CDR3, is NAGVMQNPRHLVRRRGQEARLRCSPMKGHSHVYWYRQLPEEGLKFMVYLQKENIIDESGMPKERFSAEFPKEGPSILRIQQVVRGDSAAYFCASSPGLAVKLYEQYFGPGTRLTVT.